This is a list of T cell receptor beta chains from one sample in a study of response to subunit inactivated influenza vaccine. TCRdb fed the RT-PCR reads into MiXCR, producing one record per CDR3 protein. The table records 200,000 to 300,000 distinct CDR3 sequences, 12% of them present only once. The sequencing used non-naive T cells sorted from PBMCs, collected approximately 15 days before vaccination. These TCRs come from a man between 50 and 59 years old who received an inactivated influenza vaccine. Each CDR3 is given with its conserved first and last residue. D genes are given only for firm matches. Only some rows state a clone size, as once, few, many or a class for expanded clones.

v_call: TRBV3-1; clone_size: -; d_call: -; j_call: TRBJ1-2; cdr3_nt: TGTGCCAGCAGCCAAGATCCGGACAGAAACTATGGCTACACCTTC; cdr3_aa: CASSQDPDRNYGYTF
v_call: TRBV6-1; clone_size: -; d_call: TRBD1; j_call: TRBJ1-4; cdr3_nt: TGTGCCAGCAGCCGCGGACAGGGAACTAATGAAAAACTGTTTTTT; cdr3_aa: CASSRGQGTNEKLFF
v_call: TRBV3-1; clone_size: few; d_call: -; j_call: TRBJ2-1; cdr3_nt: TGTGCCAGCAGTCAAGGTCGCCAGGGTTCCTACAATGAGCAGTTCTTC; cdr3_aa: CASSQGRQGSYNEQFF
v_call: TRBV7-9; clone_size: -; d_call: -; j_call: TRBJ1-2; cdr3_nt: TGTGCCAGCAGCATAACAGGGAGGGATGGCTACACCTTC; cdr3_aa: CASSITGRDGYTF
v_call: TRBV20-1; clone_size: -; d_call: -; j_call: TRBJ2-7; cdr3_nt: TGCAGTGCGATTCCCGGCGGCGGCTCCTACGAGCAGTACTTC; cdr3_aa: CSAIPGGGSYEQYF
v_call: TRBV20-1; clone_size: many; d_call: -; j_call: TRBJ2-7; cdr3_nt: TGCAGTGCTAGGGAAGGCCCGTACGAGCAGTACTTC; cdr3_aa: CSAREGPYEQYF
v_call: TRBV10-2; clone_size: -; d_call: -; j_call: TRBJ1-5; cdr3_nt: TGCGCCAGCAGTGTCGGCCAAGGGAATCAGCCCCAGCATTTT; cdr3_aa: CASSVGQGNQPQHF
v_call: TRBV2; clone_size: few; d_call: -; j_call: TRBJ2-1; cdr3_nt: TGTGCCAGCAGTGAAGCGCTAAGCAGGCCCTACAATGAGCAGTTCTTC; cdr3_aa: CASSEALSRPYNEQFF
v_call: TRBV29-1; clone_size: few; d_call: -; j_call: TRBJ2-1; cdr3_nt: TGCAGCGGTCGACAGCCGCTCTACAATGAGCAGTTCTTC; cdr3_aa: CSGRQPLYNEQFF
v_call: TRBV28; clone_size: few; d_call: -; j_call: TRBJ2-7; cdr3_nt: TGTGCCAGCACCCCGACAGATTCTTCCTACGAGCAGTACTTC; cdr3_aa: CASTPTDSSYEQYF
v_call: TRBV6-2/TRBV6-3; clone_size: few; d_call: -; j_call: TRBJ2-2; cdr3_nt: TGTGCCAGCAGTTACTCGGCGGGGCTTGGGGAGCTGTTTTTT; cdr3_aa: CASSYSAGLGELFF
v_call: TRBV5-6; clone_size: few; d_call: -; j_call: TRBJ1-4; cdr3_nt: TGTGCCAGCAGCTTGGAAGGGAATAATGAAAAACTGTTTTTT; cdr3_aa: CASSLEGNNEKLFF
v_call: TRBV6-1; clone_size: few; d_call: -; j_call: TRBJ2-1; cdr3_nt: TGTGCCAGCAGCTTGGACTGGAACGATGAGCAGTTCTTC; cdr3_aa: CASSLDWNDEQFF
v_call: TRBV7-8; clone_size: few; d_call: TRBD2; j_call: TRBJ2-3; cdr3_nt: TGTGCCAGCAGCTTCGCCTTGGGGGGGGGGATTACAGATACGCAGTATTTT; cdr3_aa: CASSFALGGGITDTQYF
v_call: TRBV5-1; clone_size: many; d_call: TRBD2; j_call: TRBJ2-1; cdr3_nt: TGCGCCAGCAGCTTGTACCTAGCGGGCAACAATGAGCAGTTCTTC; cdr3_aa: CASSLYLAGNNEQFF
v_call: TRBV7-9; clone_size: few; d_call: -; j_call: TRBJ1-6; cdr3_nt: TGTGCCAGCAGCTCAGACTCCCGGGCCGTAAATTCACCCCTCCACTTT; cdr3_aa: CASSSDSRAVNSPLHF
v_call: TRBV6-2/TRBV6-3; clone_size: many; d_call: -; j_call: TRBJ1-1; cdr3_nt: TGTGCCAGCAGCCAGGGGAACACTGAAGCTTTCTTT; cdr3_aa: CASSQGNTEAFF
v_call: TRBV4-3; clone_size: -; d_call: TRBD1; j_call: TRBJ1-4; cdr3_nt: TGCGCCAGCAGCCAAGGGGACAGGTGGGATGAAAAACTGTTTTTT; cdr3_aa: CASSQGDRWDEKLFF
v_call: TRBV9; clone_size: -; d_call: TRBD2; j_call: TRBJ2-1; cdr3_nt: TGTGCCAGCAGCCAGAGGACTAGCGCAAACAATGAGCAGTTCTTC; cdr3_aa: CASSQRTSANNEQFF
v_call: TRBV7-6; clone_size: few; d_call: -; j_call: TRBJ2-3; cdr3_nt: TGTGCCAGCAGCTCCCGGGCGGGCACAGATACGCAGTATTTT; cdr3_aa: CASSSRAGTDTQYF
v_call: TRBV5-8; clone_size: many; d_call: TRBD2; j_call: TRBJ2-3; cdr3_nt: TGTGCCAGCAGCTCCGGACTAGCGGGGTCCACAGATACGCAGTATTTT; cdr3_aa: CASSSGLAGSTDTQYF
v_call: TRBV12-3/TRBV12-4; clone_size: many; d_call: TRBD1; j_call: TRBJ2-7; cdr3_nt: TGTGCCAGCAGGGGACAGGGGGCTTTATACGAGCAGTACTTC; cdr3_aa: CASRGQGALYEQYF
v_call: TRBV11-2; clone_size: -; d_call: -; j_call: TRBJ1-2; cdr3_nt: TGTGCCAGCAGCTTAGAAAGGTTAGATTACGGCTACACCTTC; cdr3_aa: CASSLERLDYGYTF
v_call: TRBV12-3/TRBV12-4; clone_size: many; d_call: -; j_call: TRBJ1-4; cdr3_nt: TGTGCCAGCAGTTCTGCTGCAACTAATGAAAAACTGTTTTTT; cdr3_aa: CASSSAATNEKLFF
v_call: TRBV6-2/TRBV6-3; clone_size: -; d_call: TRBD1; j_call: TRBJ2-7; cdr3_nt: TGTGCCAGCAGTTTTTACCCGGGACAGGTTGACTTC; cdr3_aa: CASSFYPGQVDF
v_call: TRBV10-1; clone_size: few; d_call: TRBD2; j_call: TRBJ2-3; cdr3_nt: TGCGCCAGCAGTGACGGCGGGGGGGCATATACGCAGTATTTT; cdr3_aa: CASSDGGGAYTQYF
v_call: TRBV20-1; clone_size: -; d_call: -; j_call: TRBJ2-5; cdr3_nt: TGCAGTGCTAGTGGCCAGTTCCAAGAGACCCAGTACTTC; cdr3_aa: CSASGQFQETQYF
v_call: TRBV10-3; clone_size: -; d_call: TRBD1; j_call: TRBJ2-1; cdr3_nt: TGTGCCATCAGCCCGGGACAGCACTACAATGAGCAGTTCTTC; cdr3_aa: CAISPGQHYNEQFF
v_call: TRBV7-2; clone_size: few; d_call: -; j_call: TRBJ2-7; cdr3_nt: TGTGCCAGCAGCTTATCAGGGGCCCACGAGCAGTACTTC; cdr3_aa: CASSLSGAHEQYF
v_call: TRBV7-2; clone_size: few; d_call: -; j_call: TRBJ1-4; cdr3_nt: TGTGCCAGCAGCTTACGGTTAAATAATGAAAAACTGTTTTTT; cdr3_aa: CASSLRLNNEKLFF
v_call: TRBV7-2; clone_size: many; d_call: TRBD1; j_call: TRBJ2-5; cdr3_nt: TGTGCCAGCAGCTCGGGACAGGGAGAGACCCAGTACTTC; cdr3_aa: CASSSGQGETQYF
v_call: TRBV12-3/TRBV12-4; clone_size: many; d_call: TRBD1; j_call: TRBJ2-1; cdr3_nt: TGTGCCAGCAGTTTAGCGAGCAGGGGGCACTTCAATGAGCAGTTCTTC; cdr3_aa: CASSLASRGHFNEQFF
v_call: TRBV7-9; clone_size: -; d_call: -; j_call: TRBJ2-7; cdr3_nt: TGTGCCAGCAGCGCAGCCCAGGGAGAGACCCACTACTACGAGCAGTACTTC; cdr3_aa: CASSAAQGETHYYEQYF